Each of the 19 T cell receptor beta chains below was sequenced from the same sample in a study of identical twins. One entry per CDR3 protein, called by TCRdb with MiXCR from the 5' RACE reads. The sample holds 130,000 to 150,000 distinct CDR3 sequences, approximately 3.5% seen once. Material for sequencing was memory T cells sorted from blood. The origin of the receptors is a man younger than 30 in good health.

This clonotype was observed at least ten times. The chain carries TRBV19 and TRBJ2-2; TRBD1 matches at 7 bases. V trimming: 1 base; J trimming: 3 bases; junction bases outside the gene matches: 5. Germline loops: CDR1 LNHDA, CDR2 SQIVND (reference sequence). CDR3 length: 16 residues. CDR3 in DNA: TGTGCCAGTAGTATAGCACAGGGGCGATACACCGGGGAGCTGTTTTTT. Its protein product is CASSIAQGRYTGELFF.

This clonotype was observed at least ten times. The chain joins TRBV5-5 to TRBJ2-1; D may be TRBD2 (6 bases). Deletions cut 0 bases from V and 6 bases from J, with 13 bases between. Germline-derived CDR1 and CDR2 are SGHKS and YYEKEE (reference sequence). The CDR3 length is 15 residues. Here the CDR3 reads CASSLGTTGGNEQFF. The DNA of the CDR3 is TGTGCCAGCAGCTTGGGGACTACGGGCGGCAATGAGCAGTTCTTC.

This clonotype showed up many times. The V gene is TRBV5-1, the J gene TRBJ2-1; 9 bases are a match to TRBD2. This CDR3 contains 16 residues. The V gene's germline CDR1 is SGHRS and CDR2 YFSETQ. V dropped 4 bases and J dropped 4; count of bases not matched to a gene: 9. This CDR3 reads CASSESQAGGYNEQFF. CDR3 in DNA: TGCGCCAGCAGCGAGTCACAAGCGGGAGGATACAATGAGCAGTTCTTC.

On this clonotype itself: Since the CDR3 does not end with the conserved phenylalanine or tryptophan, this likely comes from a read error. The V gene is TRBV5-1, the J gene TRBJ2-3; D not certain. Germline V gene sequence: CDR1 SGHRS, CDR2 YFSETQ. Trimming shortened V by 4 bases and J by 1 base, and 13 bases separated the two germline ends. The CDR3 totals 15 residues. CDR3: CASSLDWLRTDTQYL. CDR3 DNA sequence: TGCGCCAGCAGCCTAGATTGGCTACGCACAGATACGCAGTATTTA.

This clonotype occurred a few times. The chain carries TRBV20-1 and TRBJ2-5; no clear D gene. CDR1 is DFQATT, CDR2 SNEGSKA, per germline (reference sequence). This CDR3 has 15 residues. Trimming stripped 0 bases from V and 5 bases from J, with 16 bases between. CDR3 in amino acids: CSARDLQKIDETQYF. The CDR3, as DNA: TGCAGTGCTAGAGATCTACAGAAGATAGATGAGACCCAGTACTTC.

This clonotype was detected ten times or more. The chain recombines TRBV10-3 with TRBJ2-2; D gene unclear. V was trimmed by 11 bases and J by 7 bases, leaving 8 bases between them. This CDR3 comprises 10 residues. CDR1 and CDR2 (germline): ENHRY, SYGVKD. CDR3 DNA: TGTGCCTGTGGAAACGGGGAGCTGTTTTTT. It codes for CACGNGELFF.

This clonotype was counted between two and nine times. V and J are TRBV7-2 and TRBJ2-1; 7 positions match TRBD1. This CDR3 is 15 amino acids long. The germline V gene encodes CDR1 SGHTA and CDR2 FQGNSA. V was pared by 5 bases and J by 0 bases, with 4 bases of the junction left unmatched. CDR3 protein: CASSEGQSSYNEQFF. The CDR3 region has the DNA TGTGCCAGCAGCGAGGGACAGAGCTCCTACAATGAGCAGTTCTTC.

This clonotype was recorded at least ten times. This chain connects TRBV12-3 or TRBV12-4 to TRBJ2-1; D is uncertain. V was clipped by 5 bases and J by 3 bases, with 17 bases between them. The CDR3 length is 16 residues. The CDR3 region has the DNA TGTGCCAGCAGTCCGCGGAGAAGCGCCCACTACAATGAGCAGTTCTTC. Amino acid sequence: CASSPRRSAHYNEQFF.

This clonotype was counted ten times or more. This chain links TRBV25-1 with TRBJ2-1, with 12 bases matching TRBD2. The junction had 6 bases not matched to a gene; V was cut back by 4 bases and J by 8 bases. Per germline, CDR1 MGHDK and CDR2 SYGVNS. The CDR3 covers 15 residues. The CDR3 nucleotides read TGTGCCAGCAGTGCTAGCGGGAGGGCCATAGATGAGCAGTTCTTC. Amino acids: CASSASGRAIDEQFF.

This clonotype appeared many times. The V gene is TRBV25-1, the J gene TRBJ2-7; tentatively, D is TRBD1 or TRBD2 (5 bases each). The CDR3 is 17 amino acids. Trimming shortened V by 5 bases and J by 4 bases, and 24 bases separated the two germline ends. The germline CDR1 and CDR2 sequences are MGHDK and SYGVNS. The CDR3 sequence: CASSRVGDPRSRYEQYV. The CDR3 nucleotides are TGTGCCAGCAGTCGAGTAGGGGACCCTAGGTCTAGGTACGAGCAGTACGTC.

This clonotype showed up many times. J is TRBJ2-7 and V is TRBV4-2; 11 bases fit TRBD2. Trimming removed 1 base from V and 7 bases from J; junction bases left unmatched: 6. Germline V gene data show CDR1 as LGHNA and CDR2 as YNFKEQ. CDR3 length: 15 amino acids. The CDR3: CASSQGLAGGEEQYV. CDR3 nucleotide sequence: TGTGCCAGCAGCCAAGGTCTAGCGGGAGGTGAGGAGCAGTACGTC.

This clonotype was detected ten times or more. J is TRBJ2-1 and V is TRBV27; tentative D call: TRBD2 (6 bases). The CDR3 covers 16 residues. Germline V CDR1 and CDR2: MNHEY, SMNVEV (reference sequence). Trimming cost V 3 bases and J 7 bases, with 19 bases left between them. This CDR3 is CASSFLLAHVGNEQFF. The DNA for the CDR3 is TGTGCCAGCAGTTTCCTACTAGCCCATGTTGGGAATGAGCAGTTCTTC.

This clonotype was seen ten or more times. V usage is TRBV7-2 and J usage is TRBJ2-7; 13 nucleotides line up with TRBD2. The CDR3 totals 16 residues. Unmatched junction bases numbered 6, after V lost 4 bases and J lost 3 bases. Germline values: CDR1 SGHTA, CDR2 FQGNSA. CDR3 protein: CASSSRTSGRIYEQYF. The CDR3 nucleotides are TGTGCCAGCAGCTCTAGGACTAGCGGGAGAATCTACGAGCAGTACTTC.

This clonotype was picked up many times. V usage is TRBV6-2 or TRBV6-3 and J usage is TRBJ2-7; 7 bases line up with TRBD1. The junction had 15 bases not matched to a gene; V was cut back by 7 bases and J by 6 bases. Germline values: CDR1 MNHEY, CDR2 SVGEGT. The CDR3 spans 15 residues. The CDR3 bases are TGTGCCAGCAACAGACAAGGGACAGTTCTTGTCGAGCAGTACTTC. It codes for CASNRQGTVLVEQYF.

This clonotype was picked up many times. The chain is built from TRBV6-1 and TRBJ2-7, with 11 bases aligning to TRBD1. The germline gives CDR1 MNHNS, CDR2 SASEGT. The CDR3 sequence is 16 residues long. After removal of 6 bases from V and 4 bases from J, the junction contained 11 bases not matched to a gene. CDR3 protein: CASSPGTGGSWYEQYV. In DNA, the CDR3 is TGTGCCAGCAGCCCCGGGACAGGGGGTTCGTGGTACGAGCAGTACGTC.

The table lists this clonotype with many counts. This chain joins TRBV5-1 and TRBJ1-2; no reliable D call. This CDR3 comprises 12 residues. CDR1 is SGHRS and CDR2 is YFSETQ in the germline V gene. The V end lost 0 bases, the J end lost 8 bases, and 8 bases lay between the germline ends. The chain's CDR3 is CASSLAGTGYTF. DNA for the CDR3: TGCGCCAGCAGCTTGGCAGGAACAGGCTACACCTTC. Full variable domain (remainder filled in from reference TRBV5-1 and TRBJ1-2): KAGVTQTPRYLIKTRGQQVTLSCSPISGHRSVSWYQQTPGQGLQFLFEYFSETQRNKGNFPGRFSGRQFSNSRSEMNVSTLELGDSALYLCASSLAGTGYTFGSGTRLTVV.

This clonotype was observed a handful of times. The rearrangement uses TRBV7-8 and TRBJ2-7; possibly TRBD1 or TRBD2 for D (5 bases each). The V end was cut by 5 bases, the J end by 9 bases, with 23 bases between. This CDR3 has 15 amino acids. Germline V gene sequence: CDR1 SGHVS, CDR2 FQNEAQ. CDR3 in amino acids: CASSVGKGPWAVQYF. The CDR3 nucleotides read TGTGCCAGCAGCGTAGGGAAGGGACCCTGGGCGGTGCAGTACTTC.

This clonotype was counted at least ten times. The chain carries TRBV4-2 and TRBJ1-2; no definite D call. The CDR3 is 15 amino acids. The V and J ends lost 0 bases and 7 bases respectively, with 15 bases between them. Per the germline V gene, CDR1 is LGHNA and CDR2 is YNFKEQ. The CDR3 sequence is CASSQDRARSPGYTF. The DNA of the CDR3 is TGTGCCAGCAGCCAAGATCGAGCCAGGTCACCTGGCTACACCTTC.

In this sample, this clonotype turned up many times. The chain is built from TRBV6-2 or TRBV6-3 and TRBJ2-1; either TRBD1 or TRBD2 may supply D (5 bases each). Trimming shortened V by 6 bases and J by 3 bases, and 15 bases separated the two germline ends. The CDR3 has 15 residues. In germline, CDR1 is MNHEY, CDR2 SVGEGT. Here the CDR3 reads CASSSATADYNEQFF. The CDR3 DNA reads TGTGCCAGCAGCTCCGCGACAGCGGACTACAATGAGCAGTTCTTC.